These 23 T cell receptor beta chains were all obtained from the same sample, sequenced in a study of blood T cells in healthy people across ages. Alongside a J-beta primer mix, a sample-barcoded 5' primer served in a second PCR lasting about 7 to 11 cycles. Each CDR3 protein gets one entry after TCRdb re-called the 5' RACE reads with MiXCR. The table has about 1.4 million distinct CDR3 sequences, approximately 60% seen once. What was sequenced was blood. The receptors here all came from a man between 18 and 29 years old in good health.

J is TRBJ2-1 and V is TRBV6-2 or TRBV6-3, with 8 bases lining up with TRBD2. Per germline, CDR1 MNHEY and CDR2 SVGEGT. The CDR3 is made up of 14 amino acids. The V and J ends lost 2 bases and 7 bases, in that order; junction bases with no gene match: 4. Here the CDR3 reads CASSYGTSTNEQFF. The CDR3 nucleotides are TGTGCCAGCAGTTACGGGACTAGTACGAATGAGCAGTTCTTC.

For the CDR3, the DNA is TGCGCCAGCAGCCAAGAGGGACAGTCCTACGAGCAGTACTTC. Its protein product is CASSQEGQSYEQYF. This chain joins TRBV4-1 and TRBJ2-7, with 7 positions matching TRBD1. CDR3 length: 14 amino acids. Germline values: CDR1 MGHRA, CDR2 YSYEKL. V was pared by 0 bases and J by 1 base, with 0 bases of the junction left unmatched.

This clonotype was seen only a few times. For the CDR3, the DNA is TGTGCCAGCTCACCGCCCCGGAACTATGGCTACACCTTC. Amino acid sequence: CASSPPRNYGYTF. The J gene is TRBJ1-2, the V gene TRBV18; D gene uncertain. CDR1 is KGHSH, CDR2 LQKENI, per germline. CDR3 length: 13 residues. Trimming stripped 3 bases from V and 2 bases from J, with 7 bases between. The full variable domain, with the rest looked up from reference TRBV18 and TRBJ1-2, is NAGVMQNPRHLVRRRGQEARLRCSPMKGHSHVYWYRQLPEEGLKFMVYLQKENIIDESGMPKERFSAEFPKEGPSILRIQQVVRGDSAAYFCASSPPRNYGYTFGSGTRLTVV.

This clonotype has just a few counts. V usage is TRBV7-2 and J usage is TRBJ2-5, with D possibly being TRBD2 (5 bases). Germline CDR1 and CDR2: SGHTA and FQGNSA. V was shortened by 5 bases and J by 3 bases, with 13 bases between the two germline ends. The CDR3 spans 14 residues. The DNA of the CDR3 is TGTGCCAGCAGCCGCATGAGGGTAAAAGAGACCCAGTACTTC. Translation gives CASSRMRVKETQYF. The full variable domain, with the rest looked up from reference TRBV7-2 and TRBJ2-5, is GAGVSQSPSNKVTEKGKDVELRCDPISGHTALYWYRQSLGQGLEFLIYFQGNSAPDKSGLPSDRFSAERTGGSVSTLTIQRTQQEDSAVYLCASSRMRVKETQYFGPGTRLLVL.

This clonotype has just a few counts. The chain carries TRBV20-1 and TRBJ2-6; no clear D gene. Germline V gene data show CDR1 as DFQATT and CDR2 as SNEGSKA (reference sequence). Deletions cut 3 bases from V and 0 bases from J, with 3 bases between. The CDR3 length is 13 residues. The CDR3 region is CSASYSGANVLTF. DNA of the CDR3: TGCAGTGCTAGTTACTCTGGGGCCAACGTCCTGACTTTC.

The V gene is TRBV29-1, the J gene TRBJ2-5; D not certain. The CDR3 contains 14 residues. Germline V gene data show CDR1 as SQVTM and CDR2 as ANQGSEA. The ends were cut back, 3 bases at V and 7 bases at J, with 18 bases in the middle. CDR3 in DNA: TGCAGCGTTGATTTTTTAGCCGAAGACGGGACCCAGTACTTC. Protein: CSVDFLAEDGTQYF.

Only a few counts were recorded for this clonotype. V gene TRBV7-9 combines with J gene TRBJ2-3, with 8 bases aligning to TRBD2. The V gene end was trimmed by 5 bases and the J gene end by 2 bases; junction bases not matched to a gene: 3. Germline V lookup: CDR1 SEHNR, CDR2 FQNEAQ (reference sequence). This CDR3 contains 14 residues. In DNA form, the CDR3 reads TGTGCCAGCAGCAGAGCGGGGGTCACAGATACGCAGTATTTT. This codes for CASSRAGVTDTQYF. The full variable domain, its missing parts supplied by reference TRBV7-9 and TRBJ2-3, is DTGVSQNPRHKITKRGQNVTFRCDPISEHNRLYWYRQTLGQGPEFLTYFQNEAQLEKSRLLSDRFSAERPKGSFSTLEIQRTEQGDSAMYLCASSRAGVTDTQYFGPGTRLTVL.

In its sample, this clonotype was seen a few times. The rearrangement uses TRBV5-1 and TRBJ1-2; 8 bases map to TRBD1. With 0 bases clipped from V and 4 bases from J, the junction kept 11 bases outside the gene matches. The CDR3 sequence is 17 residues long. Germline-derived CDR1 and CDR2 are SGHRS and YFSETQ. CDR3 sequence (DNA): TGCGCCAGCAGCTTGGTGGCAGGGGGCGAGATGGGCTATGGCTACACCTTC. This gives the protein CASSLVAGGEMGYGYTF.

CDR3 region: CASSLESVPLSTDTQYF. CDR3 bases: TGTGCCAGCAGCTTAGAGAGCGTCCCTCTTAGCACAGATACGCAGTATTTT. The V gene is TRBV7-9, the J gene TRBJ2-3; the D is unclear. Germline CDR1 reads SEHNR; CDR2 reads FQNEAQ (reference sequence). This CDR3 contains 17 residues. The V end was cut by 1 base, the J end by 0 bases, with 14 bases between.

The chain has TRBV20-1 and TRBJ2-2; either TRBD1 or TRBD2 may fit D (5 bases each). Germline-derived CDR1 and CDR2 are DFQATT and SNEGSKA (reference sequence). This CDR3 contains 14 residues. V was clipped by 6 bases and J by 5 bases, with 16 bases between them. The CDR3 spells CSARDATGTGELFF. In nucleotides, the CDR3 is TGCAGTGCCCGGGACGCCACGGGAACCGGGGAGCTGTTTTTT.

The chain uses TRBV7-2 and TRBJ2-7; perhaps TRBD1 as D (6 bases). Trimming cost V 5 bases and J 3 bases, with 20 bases left between them. CDR3 length: 16 amino acids. From germline, CDR1 is SGHTA and CDR2 FQGNSA. CDR3 sequence (DNA): TGTGCCAGCAGCCGACAGGTGGTCGGCGCCGGCTACGAGCAGTACTTC. Translated: CASSRQVVGAGYEQYF.

J is TRBJ2-3 and V is TRBV20-1; weak D call: TRBD2 (5 bases). The V gene's germline CDR1 is DFQATT and CDR2 SNEGSKA (reference sequence). This CDR3 contains 12 residues. Trimming shortened V by 3 bases and J by 5 bases, and 9 bases separated the two germline ends. Here the CDR3 DNA reads TGCAGTGCTAGCACTAGGGTAGATACGCAGTATTTT. Translation: CSASTRVDTQYF.

The chain has TRBV4-1 and TRBJ2-1, with 8 bases lining up with TRBD1. V lost 2 bases to trimming and J lost 8 bases; unmatched junction nucleotides: 5. This CDR3 spans 14 amino acids. CDR1 and CDR2 (germline): MGHRA, YSYEKL. Here the CDR3 reads CASSQNRGWDEQFF. In DNA form, the CDR3 reads TGCGCCAGCAGCCAAAACAGGGGGTGGGATGAGCAGTTCTTC.

The rearrangement uses TRBV4-1 and TRBJ2-1; D not resolved. V was pared by 1 base and J by 9 bases, with 10 bases between. Germline loops: CDR1 MGHRA, CDR2 YSYEKL. The CDR3 length is 13 residues. In DNA, the CDR3 is TGCGCCAGCAGCCAAGCCTTGCCTACTGAGCAGTTCTTC. Its protein product is CASSQALPTEQFF.

The rearrangement joins TRBV29-1 to TRBJ1-2; D remains ambiguous. Germline V CDR1 and CDR2: SQVTM, ANQGSEA. The V end was cut by 0 bases, the J end by 4 bases, with 12 bases between. The CDR3 is made up of 14 amino acids. For the CDR3, the DNA is TGCAGCGTTGAAGACCCCGGGGAACCCTATGGCTACACCTTC. Translation: CSVEDPGEPYGYTF.

This chain links TRBV20-1 with TRBJ2-3; a weak D match, TRBD2 (5 bases). Germline V gene lookup returns CDR1 DFQATT and CDR2 SNEGSKA (reference sequence). V was pared by 3 bases and J by 1 base, with 11 bases between. The CDR3 runs 14 residues. The CDR3 here is CSASLAQGTDTQYF. The CDR3 nucleotides read TGCAGTGCTAGCCTAGCCCAGGGCACAGATACGCAGTATTTT.

As regards this clonotype: An end of the junction does not agree with germline; a read error may underlie this. V usage is TRBV4-3 and J usage is TRBJ1-1; possible D gene TRBD1, 5 bases. Per the germline V gene, CDR1 is LGHNA and CDR2 is YSLEER. The CDR3 runs to 15 residues. The chain's CDR3 is CASNQEMGQVPEAFF. In nucleotides, the CDR3 is TGCGCCAGCAACCAAGAGATGGGGCAGGTCCCTGAAGCTTTCTTT.

The chain uses TRBV20-1 and TRBJ1-1, with D unresolved. From germline, CDR1 is DFQATT and CDR2 SNEGSKA (reference sequence). The CDR3 runs 11 residues. V gave up 7 bases and J gave up 5 bases, with 11 bases separating them. This CDR3 is CSVPLRTEAFF. CDR3 sequence (DNA): TGCAGTGTCCCTTTGAGGACTGAAGCTTTCTTT.

The chain recombines TRBV11-2 with TRBJ2-7; D may be TRBD1 (5 bases). CDR3 size: 14 residues. V was pared by 2 bases and J by 3 bases, with 11 bases between. Looked up from germline, CDR1 is SGHAT and CDR2 is FQNNGV. In DNA, the CDR3 is TGTGCCAGCAGCTTAATCCCCAGGGACTACGAGCAGTACTTC. Amino acid sequence: CASSLIPRDYEQYF. The whole variable domain, remainder taken from reference TRBV11-2 and TRBJ2-7, is EAGVAQSPRYKIIEKRQSVAFWCNPISGHATLYWYQQILGQGPKLLIQFQNNGVVDDSQLPKDRFSAERLKGVDSTLKIQPAKLEDSAVYLCASSLIPRDYEQYFGPGTRLTVT.

The chain carries TRBV7-2 and TRBJ2-1; 8 positions match TRBD2. This CDR3 region has 15 residues. The V and J ends lost 5 bases and 3 bases, in that order; junction bases with no gene match: 6. Germline V gives CDR1 SGHTA, CDR2 FQGNSA. This CDR3 is CASSEKREYYNEQFF. The CDR3 bases are TGTGCCAGCAGCGAAAAGCGGGAGTACTACAATGAGCAGTTCTTC.

V is TRBV21-1 and J is TRBJ1-1. TRBV21-1 has pseudogene status. The CDR3 extends over 12 amino acids. The CDR3 is CAPDGRNTEAFF. In DNA, the CDR3 is TGTGCCCCGGATGGGAGGAACACTGAAGCTTTCTTT.

Details on this clonotype: One end of the junction fails to match germline, which may point to a read error. The chain joins TRBV5-4 to TRBJ2-7; 9 bases are a match to TRBD1. Germline CDR1 reads SGHNT; CDR2 reads YYREEE (reference sequence). The CDR3 is made up of 13 amino acids. The CDR3: CANSWDRDYEQYF. The CDR3 region has the DNA TGTGCCAACAGCTGGGACAGGGACTACGAGCAGTACTTC.

This rearrangement joins TRBV5-4 to TRBJ2-6; D might be TRBD1 (7 bases). Germline V gene sequence: CDR1 SGHNT, CDR2 YYREEE (reference sequence). V gave up 3 bases and J gave up 2 bases, with 15 bases separating them. The CDR3 totals 17 residues. CDR3 nucleotides: TGTGCCAGCAGCTCGAGGACAGGAGGGACTGGGGCCAACGTCCTGACTTTC. This gives the protein CASSSRTGGTGANVLTF. Full variable domain (missing parts from reference TRBV5-4 and TRBJ2-6): ETGVTQSPTHLIKTRGQQVTLRCSSQSGHNTVSWYQQALGQGPQFIFQYYREEENGRGNFPPRFSGLQFPNYSSELNVNALELDDSALYLCASSSRTGGTGANVLTFGAGSRLTVL.